A single T cell receptor (beta chain) is shown here with its context. These data are taken from a study of T cell changes during pregnancy in multiple sclerosis. Here immunoSEQ multiplex PCR was the method, and the copy in TCRdb shows in-frame clones only, minus some. The data contain 40,000 to 45,000 clones, roughly 89% of them singletons. V shed 0 bases and J shed 3 bases, with 19 bases lying between them. CDR3 size: 17 residues. Germline V CDR1 and CDR2: SGHRS, YFSETQ. The source was CD4+ T cells from peripheral blood mononuclear cells, collected in the first trimester of pregnancy. The receptor was isolated from a female donor with multiple sclerosis, enrolled in a pregnancy study. This chain joins TRBV5-1 and TRBJ2-7; D is perhaps TRBD1 (5 bases). The CDR3 sequence is CASSLGTRTWQSYEQYF. The CDR3 region has the DNA TGCGCCAGCAGCTTGGGTACCCGGACATGGCAAAGCTACGAGCAGTACTTC.